These 29 T cell receptor beta chains share one sample of origin, sequenced in a study of blood T cell repertoires in COVID-19. Assay: immunoSEQ multiplex PCR; the TCRdb copy retains only in-frame clones and omits some. The sample yields 300,000 to 450,000 clones, over 75% seen once. The sequencing input was PBMCs or T cells enriched from blood (not recorded which). These receptors all come from a young man who had recovered from COVID-19.

The V call is TRBV6-5, the J call TRBJ2-7; 11 bases align to TRBD2. Losses at the gene ends were 2 bases for V and 8 bases for J; bases not matched to a gene: 8. The CDR3 has 15 amino acids. The germline gives CDR1 MNHEY, CDR2 SVGAGI. CDR3 bases: TGTGCCAGCAGTTACCCCTTGGGACTAGCGGTAAAGCAGTACTTC. It specifies CASSYPLGLAVKQYF.

This sequence joins TRBV5-4 and TRBJ1-1; TRBD1 matches at 10 bases. Germline V gene sequence: CDR1 SGHNT, CDR2 YYREEE (reference sequence). J gave up 0 bases and V 4 bases, and 3 bases lay outside the gene matches. The CDR3 is 15 amino acids. The CDR3 loop reads CASSPTGGMNTEAFF. The DNA for the CDR3 is TGTGCCAGCAGCCCGACAGGGGGCATGAACACTGAAGCTTTCTTT.

The rearrangement joins TRBV5-1 to TRBJ2-7, with D perhaps matching TRBD2 (6 bases). The CDR3 extends over 13 amino acids. CDR1 is SGHRS, CDR2 YFSETQ, per germline. V was shortened by 6 bases and J by 3 bases, with 13 bases between the two germline ends. CDR3 amino acids: CASTQGTVYEQYF. As DNA, the CDR3 is TGCGCCAGCACCCAAGGGACTGTCTACGAGCAGTACTTC.

The V gene is TRBV20-1, the J gene TRBJ1-1; D is possibly TRBD1 (6 bases). The CDR3 has 10 amino acids. Germline loops: CDR1 DFQATT, CDR2 SNEGSKA (reference sequence). The ends were cut back, 6 bases at V and 6 bases at J, with 8 bases in the middle. The CDR3 DNA reads as TGCAGTGCAAAGGGGGCTGAAGCTTTCTTT. Translation gives CSAKGAEAFF.

The chain recombines TRBV29-1 with TRBJ1-2; tentative D call: TRBD1 (6 bases). The V gene's germline CDR1 is SQVTM and CDR2 ANQGSEA. The CDR3 runs 12 residues. V lost 4 bases and J 6 bases, leaving 12 bases between the germline ends. This CDR3 reads CSVANNRDGYTF. The CDR3 coding sequence is TGCAGCGTTGCCAATAACAGGGATGGCTACACCTTC.

This clone was recorded only once. V is TRBV20-1 and J is TRBJ1-1; no firm D call. The CDR3 loop spans 12 amino acids. Germline-derived CDR1 and CDR2 are DFQATT and SNEGSKA (reference sequence). V lost 3 bases and J lost 1, with 6 bases in between. The CDR3 loop reads CSASTGNTEAFF. The CDR3 region has the DNA TGCAGTGCTAGTACTGGGAACACTGAAGCTTTCTTT.

The gene calls are TRBV19 and TRBJ1-5; 7 positions agree with TRBD1. The CDR3 length is 13 residues. Germline values: CDR1 LNHDA, CDR2 SQIVND (reference sequence). V lost 4 bases to trimming and J lost 7 bases; unmatched junction nucleotides: 4. CDR3 sequence: CASSTGQNQPQHF. The DNA for the CDR3 is TGTGCCAGTAGTACGGGACAGAACCAGCCCCAGCATTTT.

The chain uses TRBV6-5 and TRBJ1-5, with a possible D match to TRBD1 (5 bases). This CDR3 comprises 15 residues. From germline, CDR1 is MNHEY and CDR2 SVGAGI. Trimming removed 8 bases at V and 0 bases at J, with 14 bases between. The chain's CDR3 is CASQMGQTSNQPQHF. DNA for the CDR3: TGTGCCAGCCAGATGGGGCAGACTAGCAATCAGCCCCAGCATTTT.

The V call is TRBV7-2, the J call TRBJ2-5; D gene unclear. Germline V gives CDR1 SGHTA, CDR2 FQGNSA. The CDR3 covers 15 residues. Trimming stripped 4 bases from V and 2 bases from J, with 14 bases between. The CDR3 DNA sequence: TGTGCCAGCAGCTCCCAAAGGTCTAGACAAGAGACCCAGTACTTC. Protein: CASSSQRSRQETQYF. The full variable domain, rest sourced from reference TRBV7-2 and TRBJ2-5, is GAGVSQSPSNKVTEKGKDVELRCDPISGHTALYWYRQSLGQGLEFLIYFQGNSAPDKSGLPSDRFSAERTGGSVSTLTIQRTQQEDSAVYLCASSSQRSRQETQYFGPGTRLLVL.

V usage is TRBV19 and J usage is TRBJ1-4; a weak D match, TRBD1 (6 bases). The CDR3 sequence is 14 residues long. Germline V gives CDR1 LNHDA, CDR2 SQIVND (reference sequence). Trimming took 5 bases from V and 0 from J, leaving 7 bases between them. The chain's CDR3 is CASSWTATNEKLFF. The CDR3 DNA follows: TGTGCCAGTAGTTGGACAGCAACTAATGAAAAACTGTTTTTT.

With regard to this clone: The same CDR3 is also encoded by other DNA sequences in this sample. The CDR3 loop is CASSLARRETQYF. As DNA, the CDR3 is TGTGCCAGCAGCTTAGCTCGGAGGGAGACCCAGTACTTC. This sequence joins TRBV7-2 and TRBJ2-5, with a tentative D call TRBD2 (5 bases). Germline-derived CDR1 and CDR2 are SGHTA and FQGNSA. The CDR3 is 13 residues long. The V end was cut by 0 bases, the J end by 5 bases, with 7 bases between.

CDR3 DNA: TGTGCCAGCACCACCCCTCCCGGGACCCAGTACTTC. The encoded protein is CASTTPPGTQYF. The gene calls are TRBV12-3 or TRBV12-4 and TRBJ2-5; D is unresolved. Trimming took 7 bases from V and 7 from J, leaving 13 bases between them. The CDR3 contains 12 residues.

The chain uses TRBV10-3 and TRBJ2-5, with D possibly being TRBD2 (6 bases). CDR3 size: 14 residues. Germline V gene lookup returns CDR1 ENHRY and CDR2 SYGVKD. V gave up 5 bases and J gave up 1 base, with 11 bases separating them. The CDR3 protein is CAISSRDSQETQYF. The CDR3 DNA follows: TGTGCCATCAGTTCCCGGGACTCCCAAGAGACCCAGTACTTC.

The V call is TRBV25-1, the J call TRBJ1-2; D unclear. The V gene's germline CDR1 is MGHDK and CDR2 SYGVNS. The V and J ends lost 0 bases and 7 bases respectively, with 6 bases between them. There are 12 residues in the CDR3. The CDR3 nucleotides are TGTGCCAGCAGTGAATATGAGGCTGGCTACACCTTC. The encoded protein is CASSEYEAGYTF.

V and J are TRBV29-1 and TRBJ1-1, with D possibly TRBD1 on 5 matching bases. With 6 bases removed from V and 10 bases from J, the gap between germline ends came to 18 bases. There are 12 residues in the CDR3. Per germline, CDR1 SQVTM and CDR2 ANQGSEA. CDR3 region: CSVPLAQGRAFF. The CDR3 bases are TGCAGCGTCCCTTTGGCGCAGGGCCGAGCTTTCTTT. The complete variable domain, with remaining parts taken from reference TRBV29-1 and TRBJ1-1, reads SAVISQKPSRDICQRGTSLTIQCQVDSQVTMMFWYRQQPGQSLTLIATANQGSEATYESGFVIDKFPISRPNLTFSTLTVSNMSPEDSSIYLCSVPLAQGRAFFGQGTRLTVV.

This clone was seen a few times. The CDR3 loop is CASHRARGDGYTF. CDR3 nucleotide sequence: TGTGCCAGCCACAGGGCGAGGGGTGATGGCTACACCTTC. The chain carries TRBV21-1 and TRBJ1-2; the table's D call TRBD1 went unverified against the DNA. TRBV21-1 is reported as a pseudogene. The CDR3 has 13 amino acids.

CDR3 protein: CATLAEVSSYEQYF. The CDR3, as DNA: TGTGCCACTTTAGCGGAAGTAAGCTCCTACGAGCAGTACTTC. The gene calls are TRBV10-3 and TRBJ2-7, with a possible D match to TRBD2 (6 bases). The CDR3 extends over 14 amino acids. Trimming removed 10 bases from V and 0 bases from J, with 16 bases in between. Germline assignment: CDR1 ENHRY and CDR2 SYGVKD.

The gene calls are TRBV5-1 and TRBJ1-5; no firm D call. Germline CDR1 is SGHRS and CDR2 is YFSETQ. CDR3 size: 15 residues. Trimming shortened V by 5 bases and J by 1 base, and 13 bases separated the two germline ends. This CDR3 is CASSLGGLSNQPQHF. DNA of the CDR3: TGCGCCAGCAGTCTAGGAGGGTTGAGCAATCAGCCCCAGCATTTT.

The V and J genes are TRBV18 and TRBJ2-7; the D is unclear. Trimming shortened V by 1 base and J by 5 bases, and 6 bases separated the two germline ends. Germline-derived CDR1 and CDR2 are KGHSH and LQKENI. The CDR3 runs to 12 residues. The CDR3 DNA follows: TGTGCCAGCTCACCACTTAGTCACGAGCAGTACTTC. This codes for CASSPLSHEQYF.

This sequence joins TRBV6-5 and TRBJ2-7; tentatively, D is TRBD1 (6 bases). The CDR3 is 13 amino acids. In germline, CDR1 is MNHEY, CDR2 SVGAGI. V lost 6 bases and J 5 bases, leaving 14 bases between the germline ends. CDR3 residues: CASSQDSSDEQYF. In DNA, the CDR3 is TGTGCCAGCAGCCAGGACAGTTCCGACGAGCAGTACTTC.

The V call is TRBV5-5, the J call TRBJ1-1, with 7 nucleotides matching TRBD1. The CDR3 sequence is 14 residues long. Germline CDR1 is SGHKS and CDR2 is YYEKEE (reference sequence). V gave up 3 bases and J gave up 2 bases; unmatched junction bases: 4. CDR3 DNA sequence: TGTGCCAGCAGCTACCGGGACAGAAACACTGAAGCTTTCTTT. Amino acids: CASSYRDRNTEAFF. Full variable domain (missing parts from reference TRBV5-5 and TRBJ1-1): DAGVTQSPTHLIKTRGQQVTLRCSPISGHKSVSWYQQVLGQGPQFIFQYYEKEERGRGNFPDRFSARQFPNYSSELNVNALLLGDSALYLCASSYRDRNTEAFFGQGTRLTVV.

The J gene is TRBJ1-1, the V gene TRBV29-1; 8 nucleotides match TRBD1. Germline lookup yields CDR1 SQVTM and CDR2 ANQGSEA. Germline trimming cut 3 bases from V and 7 bases from J; bases unmatched to any gene: 4. This CDR3 has 12 residues. The CDR3 reads CSVEGDRSEAFF. The CDR3 coding sequence is TGCAGCGTTGAGGGGGACAGGAGTGAAGCTTTCTTT.

This chain connects TRBV13 to TRBJ1-1; D is perhaps TRBD1 (6 bases). V lost 4 bases and J 0 bases, leaving 6 bases between the germline ends. Per germline, CDR1 PRHDT and CDR2 FYEKMQ (reference sequence). The CDR3 is made up of 13 amino acids. CDR3 sequence (DNA): TGTGCCAGCAGCTGGACAGTGAACACTGAAGCTTTCTTT. Its protein is CASSWTVNTEAFF.

The chain carries TRBV10-3 and TRBJ2-6; tentative D call: TRBD1 (5 bases). The CDR3 spans 14 residues. Trimming removed 10 bases at V and 4 bases at J, with 14 bases between. Per germline, CDR1 ENHRY and CDR2 SYGVKD. CDR3 protein: CATATGSGANVLTF. CDR3 DNA: TGTGCCACCGCTACAGGATCCGGGGCCAACGTCCTGACTTTC.

V usage is TRBV19 and J usage is TRBJ2-2; 9 nucleotides match TRBD1. The CDR3 contains 16 residues. Trimming cost V 4 bases and J 5 bases; bases outside gene matches: 8. CDR1 is LNHDA, CDR2 SQIVND, per germline (reference sequence). CDR3 amino acids: CASSTPGTGRTGELFF. The CDR3 DNA sequence: TGTGCCAGTAGTACCCCCGGGACAGGGAGGACCGGGGAGCTGTTTTTT.

The V gene is TRBV5-4, the J gene TRBJ1-2; TRBD1 matches 7 bases. Germline lookup yields CDR1 SGHNT and CDR2 YYREEE (reference sequence). J lost 8 bases, V lost 4 bases, and 8 bases had no gene match. This CDR3 contains 13 residues. In DNA form, the CDR3 reads TGTGCCAGCAGCCCAACCGGGACAGAGGGCTACACCTTC. This codes for CASSPTGTEGYTF.

The rearrangement links TRBV5-3 to TRBJ2-2; the D gene is possibly TRBD1 (6 bases). TRBV5-3 is assigned to the ORF class and has an uncertain function. The CDR3 extends over 14 amino acids. The ends were cut back, 0 bases at V and 4 bases at J, with 7 bases in the middle. The DNA of the CDR3 is TGTGCCAGAAGCTTGGGAGGGGGCACCGGGGAGCTGTTTTTT. Its translation: CARSLGGGTGELFF.

The chain couples TRBV5-6 to TRBJ1-2, with TRBD1 as a possible D gene (6 bases). The CDR3 covers 13 residues. The germline V and J ends were trimmed by 7 bases and 4 bases, with 14 bases remaining between them. In germline, CDR1 is SGHDT, CDR2 YYEEEE. CDR3 in DNA: TGTGCCAGCCTAACAGGGATAGGCTATGGCTACACCTTC. This translates into CASLTGIGYGYTF. Based on the CDR3 plus reference TRBV5-6 and TRBJ1-2, the full variable domain is DAGVTQSPTHLIKTRGQQVTLRCSPKSGHDTVSWYQQALGQGPQFIFQYYEEEERQRGNFPDRFSGHQFPNYSSELNVNALLLGDSALYLCASLTGIGYGYTFGSGTRLTVV.

The J gene is TRBJ1-1, the V gene TRBV5-4; D unresolved. The germline gives CDR1 SGHNT, CDR2 YYREEE (reference sequence). V was clipped by 0 bases and J by 4 bases, with 7 bases between them. The CDR3 contains 13 residues. The chain's CDR3 is CASSLDSRTEAFF. Written as DNA, the CDR3 is TGTGCCAGCAGCTTGGATAGCCGCACTGAAGCTTTCTTT.